This entry is about one TCR beta chain. Its antigen is still unknown. The data derive from a study of shared clonotypes between healthy human individuals. Study information: Each donor's CD4 naive and CD4 memory cells filled three plates apiece, CD8 naive two, and CD8 memory one.

The CDR3 totals 15 residues. The V gene's germline CDR1 is MDHEN and CDR2 SYDVKM. V dropped 3 bases and J dropped 6; count of bases not matched to a gene: 4. Original methodology: Filtering differed, since immunoSEQ gave only junction sequences and no quality scores. The repertoire was sequenced with immunoSEQ multiplex PCR; TCRdb's copy has only in-frame clones and lacks some. D and trimming come from the DNA, and the V and J calls and clone size come from that table. The sample holds approximately 2.1 million clones; approximately 95% are singletons and the top ten take approximately 0.4%. Whole-study findings and limits: Estimated richness was generally greater in naive than memory subsets.

This TCR was recovered from a man aged 18-30 years in good health. Some clones in this sample may be carry-over from other donors' samples. The specimen was naive CD4+ T cells from PBMCs. The subset was: CD45RA+ positively selected. The chain couples TRBV28 to TRBJ1-4; 10 bases match TRBD1. The CDR3 region is CASSFRDRGDEKLFF. The CDR3 coding sequence is TGTGCCAGCAGTTTCCGGGACAGGGGCGATGAAAAACTGTTTTTT.